This TCR beta chain was sequenced in a study of CD8 T cells in ankylosing spondylitis. This CDR3 region has 12 residues. With 6 bases removed from V and 7 bases from J, the gap between germline ends came to 10 bases. CDR1 is MNHEY, CDR2 SVGEGT, per germline. Many counts were recorded for this clonotype. The antigen remains unidentified. Study findings and constraints: In reactive arthritis synovial fluid and blood, some motif variants had been reported before. The clones that were linked to disease were reported to be significantly enriched in matched synovial fluid samples from ankylosing spondylitis patients.

TCRdb analysed the 5' RACE reads with MiXCR anew, one entry per CDR3 protein. The profile covers about 140,000 distinct CDR3 sequences, with roughly 8% appearing a single time and about 7.3% taken by the ten largest. Sequencing was performed on synovial fluid, either unsorted or a sorted T cell fraction (not recorded which). The chain couples TRBV6-2 or TRBV6-3 to TRBJ1-5, with D tentatively TRBD1 (5 bases). This receptor was taken from a male donor with ankylosing spondylitis. The CDR3 nucleotides are TGTGCCAGCAGCCCCAGACAGCAGCCCCAGCATTTT. As protein: CASSPRQQPQHF.